The TCR beta chain under discussion was sequenced for a study of CD4 T cells in relation to SARS-CoV-2 and coronaviruses. In the study overall: TCR beta CDR3s were sequenced after approximately nine-day antigen culture of PBMCs.

Points on this clone: Its antigen is currently unknown.

Germline trimming cut 6 bases from V and 5 bases from J; bases unmatched to any gene: 7. Germline values: CDR1 MDHEN, CDR2 SYDVKM. This CDR3 comprises 15 residues. The data were produced by immunoSEQ multiplex PCR, yet TCRdb's version contains in-frame clones alone and is incomplete. The table lists about 40,000 clones, about 79% of them singletons. Study-wide results and limits: Each donor contributed either pre-pandemic or post-infection samples, not both.

This TCR was recovered from an adult with COVID-19. V usage is TRBV28 and J usage is TRBJ2-5, with 12 nucleotides matching TRBD2. The source material was naive CD4+ T cells from PBMCs, cultured in vitro. Indicated subset: naive CD4+ T cells isolated by negative enrichment. The CDR3 DNA reads TGTGCCAGCAGCCCTAGCGGGAGGGCCCGGGAGACCCAGTACTTC. It specifies CASSPSGRARETQYF.